These 8 T cell receptor beta chains originate from one sample sequenced in a study of T cells in Graves' hyperthyroidism and ophthalmopathy. RNA transcripts gave rise to amplified TCR beta CDR3 regions. The HTBI primer set drove a first-round RT-PCR of the TCR CDR3. TCRdb re-derived calls from the multiplex PCR reads in MiXCR, one entry per CDR3 protein. The sample holds more than 500,000 distinct CDR3 sequences, roughly 46% seen once. The material sequenced was peripheral blood or thyroid tissue (not recorded which). The receptors were sampled from an adult woman with Graves' disease, either hyperthyroidism or ophthalmopathy (not recorded which).

This clonotype was observed once. The rearrangement uses TRBV10-3 and TRBJ1-1, with 7 bases matching TRBD1. CDR1 and CDR2 from the germline V gene are ENHRY and SYGVKD. The CDR3 consists of 14 residues. V dropped 3 bases and J dropped 4; count of bases not matched to a gene: 5. As DNA, the CDR3 is TGTGCCATCAGTGACGCAGGGGGGGGCACTGAAGCTTTCTTT. Amino acid sequence: CAISDAGGGTEAFF.

This clonotype appeared many times. The chain employs TRBV10-3 and TRBJ1-2; a possible D gene is TRBD1 (5 bases). The V end was cut by 6 bases, the J end by 6 bases, with 20 bases between. CDR1 is ENHRY, CDR2 SYGVKD, per germline. This CDR3 spans 15 amino acids. This chain's CDR3 is CAIRGLGPFRHGYTF. The DNA of the CDR3 is TGTGCCATCAGGGGTTTGGGACCTTTTCGTCATGGCTACACCTTC.

This clonotype was recorded many times. This chain connects TRBV28 to TRBJ2-5; D gene unclear. With 3 bases removed from V and 2 bases from J, the gap between germline ends came to 7 bases. The CDR3 consists of 13 residues. Germline CDR1 and CDR2: MDHEN and SYDVKM. CDR3 region: CASSFVLQETQYF. Written as DNA, the CDR3 is TGTGCCAGCAGTTTTGTTTTGCAAGAGACCCAGTACTTC.

The chain uses TRBV7-9 and TRBJ2-6; D not resolved. V was pared by 8 bases and J by 2 bases, with 7 bases between. CDR1 and CDR2 from the germline V gene are SEHNR and FQNEAQ (reference sequence). This CDR3 region has 13 residues. CDR3 DNA: TGTGCCAGCCGGCGGCCTGGGGCCAACGTCCTGACTTTC. Protein: CASRRPGANVLTF.

The J gene is TRBJ1-1, the V gene TRBV5-8; TRBD1 agrees at 8 bases. The germline V gene encodes CDR1 SGHTS and CDR2 YDEGEE. The CDR3 is made up of 12 amino acids. The junction had 7 bases not matched to a gene; V was cut back by 10 bases and J by 5 bases. The CDR3 DNA sequence: TGTGCCGTAGGACAGGGCGCTACTGAAGCTTTCTTT. Amino acid sequence: CAVGQGATEAFF. Supplemented by reference TRBV5-8 and TRBJ1-1, the full variable domain reads EAGVTQSPTHLIKTRGQQATLRCSPISGHTSVYWYQQALGLGLQFLLWYDEGEERNRGNFPPRFSGRQFPNYSSELNVNALELEDSALYLCAVGQGATEAFFGQGTRLTVV.

The chain carries TRBV24-1 and TRBJ2-3; TRBD2 agrees at 15 bases. Germline-derived CDR1 and CDR2 are KGHDR and SFDVKD. V trimming: 4 bases; J trimming: 4 bases; junction bases outside the gene matches: 8. This CDR3 has 18 residues. The CDR3 sequence: CATSDLGLAGGRSDTQYF. Written as DNA, the CDR3 is TGTGCCACCAGTGACTTGGGACTAGCGGGAGGTCGGTCAGATACGCAGTATTTT.

This clonotype was picked up many times. The chain couples TRBV25-1 to TRBJ2-5; no definite D call. The CDR3 contains 12 residues. V shed 7 bases and J shed 3 bases, with 9 bases lying between them. Germline CDR1 reads MGHDK; CDR2 reads SYGVNS. CDR3 protein: CASIGTKETQYF. DNA for the CDR3: TGTGCCAGCATTGGAACCAAAGAGACCCAGTACTTC.

This chain uses TRBV7-9 with TRBJ2-7; 10 bases are shared with TRBD2. CDR1 is SEHNR, CDR2 FQNEAQ, per germline (reference sequence). Germline trimming cut 4 bases from V and 2 bases from J; bases unmatched to any gene: 5. There are 15 residues in the CDR3. In nucleotides, the CDR3 is TGTGCCAGCAGCTCGCTAGCGGGAGCCCCCTACGAGCAGTACTTC. Translating gives CASSSLAGAPYEQYF.